These T cell receptor beta chains were read from a single sample in a study of shared clonotypes between healthy human individuals. The data were produced by immunoSEQ multiplex PCR, yet TCRdb's version contains in-frame clones alone and is incomplete. This table holds around 2.5 million clones, 93% found once. Sequencing was done on a sample of naive CD4+ T cells from PBMCs. The receptors derive from a man younger than 35 in good health. Some clones in this sample may be carry-over from other donors' samples. The CDR3 runs from the conserved cysteine through the conserved F or W.

j_call | v_call | cdr3_aa
TRBJ2-4 | TRBV10-2 | CASSEGAKNIQYF
TRBJ1-5 | TRBV19 | CASSARQENSNQPQHF
TRBJ2-7 | TRBV28 | CASGGKPYEQYF
TRBJ2-2 | TRBV28 | CASSGAGRTGELFF
TRBJ2-5 | TRBV4-1 | CASSPGLAGVETQYF
TRBJ2-2 | TRBV5-8 | CASTVFVGWNTGELFF
TRBJ2-7 | TRBV5-5 | CASSSVVGDSYEQYF
TRBJ2-7 | TRBV4-1 | CASSRLPGLGVSEQYF
TRBJ2-3 | TRBV7-9 | CASSSGAAGDPSTDTQYF
TRBJ2-7 | TRBV4-1 | CASSQGHSNAYEQYF
TRBJ2-3 | TRBV27 | CASSLWASTDTQYF
TRBJ1-2 | TRBV28 | CASAGSPYGYTF
TRBJ1-1 | TRBV28 | CASSPRTTRFGEAFF
TRBJ2-2 | TRBV5-1 | CASSLLVTGELFF
TRBJ2-2 | TRBV9 | CASSVGLTTGELFF
TRBJ2-1 | TRBV2 | CASSSNNEQFF
TRBJ2-6 | TRBV28 | CASSLSFMGRAGSGANVLTF
TRBJ2-6 | TRBV28 | CASRITGDSSSGANVLTF
TRBJ1-5 | TRBV23-1 | CASSQGKGQPTFNQPQHF
TRBJ1-1 | TRBV7-2 | CASSLSREAFF
TRBJ1-3 | TRBV5-1 | CASSLAGTGNTIYF
TRBJ1-1 | TRBV25-1 | CASSEGGRGRTEAFF
TRBJ2-1 | TRBV2 | CASSEAWERFRGLGNEQFF
TRBJ1-5 | TRBV14 | CASSHYLGTGDNQPQHF
TRBJ1-1 | TRBV7-3 | CASSFRAEWTGMNTEAFF
TRBJ2-1 | TRBV28 | CASRWTSAAPNEQFF
TRBJ1-5 | TRBV28 | CASPRNQPQHF
TRBJ2-2 | TRBV5-1 | CASRIAITNTGELFF
TRBJ2-1 | TRBV5-4 | CASTRTSGTVYNEQFF
TRBJ1-1 | TRBV25-1 | CASRGGVNTEAFF